What follows are 18 T cell receptor beta chains derived from one specimen sequenced in a study of control samples from healthy donors and cancer patients. Measured with immunoSEQ multiplex PCR; TCRdb has only the in-frame clones, and not every one. Of about 170,000 clones in the sample, more than 85% were seen once. Material for sequencing was blood. The receptors derive from a middle-aged woman in good health.

This chain joins TRBV2 and TRBJ1-2, with D maybe TRBD1 (6 bases). Germline CDR1 and CDR2: SNHLY and FYNNEI. Between the trimmed V and J ends, which lost 6 bases and 5 bases, there was a span of 13 bases. CDR3 length: 13 amino acids. CDR3 nucleotide sequence: TGTGCCAGCAGGAGGGGGGGCGAATATGGCTACACCTTC. Translating gives CASRRGGEYGYTF.

This clone has just a few counts. Other DNA sequences in this specimen translate into the identical CDR3. The J gene is TRBJ1-2, the V gene TRBV2, with D possibly being TRBD1 (5 bases). CDR3 length: 13 amino acids. Per germline, CDR1 SNHLY and CDR2 FYNNEI. V was cut by 3 bases and J by 6 bases, with 11 bases left in between. The CDR3: CASSDLQGDGYTF. In DNA, the CDR3 is TGTGCCAGCAGTGACTTGCAGGGTGATGGCTACACCTTC.

The rearrangement joins TRBV7-7 to TRBJ2-2, with D maybe TRBD2 (5 bases). Trimming left V 4 bases short and J 2 bases short, with 14 bases between. The length of the CDR3 is 16 residues. Per the germline V gene, CDR1 is SSHAT and CDR2 is FNYEAQ (reference sequence). CDR3 in amino acids: CASSSHITGNTGELFF. The CDR3 bases are TGTGCCAGCAGCTCCCACATAACGGGAAACACCGGGGAGCTGTTTTTT. Combining the CDR3 with reference TRBV7-7 and TRBJ2-2 gives the whole variable domain GAGVSQSPRYKVTKRGQDVTLRCDPISSHATLYWYQQALGQGPEFLTYFNYEAQPDKSGLPSDRFSAERPEGSISTLTIQRTEQRDSAMYRCASSSHITGNTGELFFGEGSRLTVL.

This chain uses TRBV27 with TRBJ2-2; the match to TRBD2 covers 7 bases. Germline-derived CDR1 and CDR2 are MNHEY and SMNVEV (reference sequence). The CDR3 contains 15 residues. V gave up 5 bases and J gave up 6 bases; unmatched junction bases: 9. The CDR3 sequence: CASSLRLATAGELFF. The CDR3 coding sequence is TGTGCCAGCAGTCTCCGACTAGCAACGGCCGGGGAGCTGTTTTTT.

CDR3 protein: CASSPRGGGYTF. CDR3 coding DNA: TGCGCCAGCAGCCCCCGAGGCGGTGGCTACACCTTC. This sequence joins TRBV4-1 and TRBJ1-2; D unclear. The CDR3 consists of 12 residues. In germline, CDR1 is MGHRA, CDR2 YSYEKL. V was shortened by 4 bases and J by 7 bases, with 10 bases between the two germline ends.

The V call is TRBV1, the J call TRBJ2-5; TRBD2, as called in the table, went unchecked against the DNA. TRBV1 has pseudogene status. The CDR3 runs 16 residues. CDR3 amino acids: CTSSQDLSVTQETQYF. Here the CDR3 DNA reads TGCACCAGCAGCCAAGATCTTTCCGTAACTCAAGAGACCCAGTACTTC.

As concerns this clone: One junction end does not reproduce the germline sequence, and a read error may be involved. The chain uses TRBV3-1 (or the pseudogene TRBV3-2) and TRBJ2-7, with D perhaps matching TRBD1 or TRBD2 (5 bases each). CDR1 LGHDT and CDR2 YNNKEL come from the germline V gene (reference sequence). The CDR3 sequence is 13 residues long. In nucleotides, the CDR3 is TGTGCCAGCAGCCAGGGCCTAGGGGACCCGAATTTTTTC. It is translated as CASSQGLGDPNFF.

The chain joins TRBV4-1 to TRBJ2-1, with 14 bases aligning to TRBD2. Trimming took 2 bases from V and 3 from J; bases not matched to a gene: 6. The CDR3 consists of 18 residues. The germline gives CDR1 MGHRA, CDR2 YSYEKL. The CDR3 loop is CASSQRTSGGPCYNEQFF. Here the CDR3 DNA reads TGCGCCAGCAGCCAAAGGACTAGCGGGGGGCCCTGCTACAATGAGCAGTTCTTC.

The chain carries TRBV2 and TRBJ1-2, with 7 bases matching TRBD1. The germline gives CDR1 SNHLY, CDR2 FYNNEI. The junction had 10 bases not matched to a gene; V was cut back by 8 bases and J by 4 bases. This CDR3 comprises 14 residues. The CDR3 nucleotides are TGTGCCAGCCTCCTTAGGGACAGAATCTATGGCTACACCTTC. Translating it yields CASLLRDRIYGYTF.

The chain carries TRBV3-1 (or the pseudogene TRBV3-2) and TRBJ2-7; 7 bases map to TRBD1. CDR1 and CDR2 (germline): LGHDT, YNNKEL (reference sequence). V was clipped by 1 base and J by 2 bases; unmatched bases: 2. The CDR3 totals 14 residues. The CDR3, as DNA: TGTGCCAGCAGCCAAGGACAGGGAACCTACGAGCAGTACTTC. Translated: CASSQGQGTYEQYF.

This rearrangement joins TRBV2 to TRBJ2-7; D may be TRBD1 or TRBD2 (5 bases each). With 5 bases removed from V and 2 bases from J, the gap between germline ends came to 10 bases. CDR3 length: 13 amino acids. Looked up from germline, CDR1 is SNHLY and CDR2 is FYNNEI. Written as DNA, the CDR3 is TGTGCCAGCAGTCGGGACGCGCCCTACGAGCAGTACTTC. It specifies CASSRDAPYEQYF.

The chain couples TRBV27 to TRBJ2-7; TRBD1 matches at 8 bases. The CDR3 covers 15 residues. Germline CDR1 MNHEY, CDR2 SMNVEV (reference sequence). With V trimmed by 2 bases and J by 1 base, 4 bases remained unmatched. The CDR3 is CASSLAWTGSYEQYF. The CDR3 DNA follows: TGTGCCAGCAGTTTAGCCTGGACAGGGTCCTACGAGCAGTACTTC.

V and J are TRBV5-6 and TRBJ1-3, with D possibly being TRBD1 (5 bases). The CDR3 extends over 15 amino acids. Germline CDR1 SGHDT, CDR2 YYEEEE. Deletions cut 4 bases from V and 2 bases from J, with 13 bases between. In DNA, the CDR3 is TGTGCCAGCAGCCCAGCGGGAGGGGCTGGAAACACCATATATTTT. Its translation: CASSPAGGAGNTIYF. Full variable domain (rest looked up from reference TRBV5-6 and TRBJ1-3): DAGVTQSPTHLIKTRGQQVTLRCSPKSGHDTVSWYQQALGQGPQFIFQYYEEEERQRGNFPDRFSGHQFPNYSSELNVNALLLGDSALYLCASSPAGGAGNTIYFGEGSWLTVV.

J is TRBJ2-1 and V is TRBV20-1; D might be TRBD2 (6 bases). Germline V lookup: CDR1 DFQATT, CDR2 SNEGSKA (reference sequence). The CDR3 totals 11 residues. The V end lost 6 bases, the J end lost 7 bases, and 10 bases lay between the germline ends. The CDR3 sequence: CSAGLFNEQFF. CDR3 coding DNA: TGCAGTGCGGGACTCTTTAATGAGCAGTTCTTC.

This CDR3 is CASSTSSGGADTQYF. CDR3 nucleotide sequence: TGTGCCAGTAGTACCTCTAGCGGGGGGGCAGATACGCAGTATTTT. The chain joins TRBV19 to TRBJ2-3; 12 bases are shared with TRBD2. The CDR3 consists of 15 residues. In germline, CDR1 is LNHDA, CDR2 SQIVND (reference sequence). Trimming at V came to 4 bases and at J to 4 bases, leaving 3 bases not matched to a gene.

This clone showed up just once. The J gene is TRBJ2-7, the V gene TRBV18; perhaps D is TRBD1 or TRBD2 (5 bases each). This CDR3 is 15 amino acids long. Trimming left V 6 bases short and J 8 bases short, with 23 bases between. The germline V gene has CDR1 KGHSH and CDR2 LQKENI. CDR3 sequence reads: CASSKDGAGTLKQYF. In DNA, the CDR3 is TGTGCCAGCTCTAAAGACGGGGCTGGGACGTTGAAGCAGTACTTC.

The CDR3 region is CASSLGDSKNTEAFF. In DNA, the CDR3 is TGCGCCAGCAGCTTGGGGGACAGTAAAAACACTGAAGCTTTCTTT. This sequence joins TRBV5-1 and TRBJ1-1; 7 positions agree with TRBD1. After removal of 0 bases from V and 2 bases from J, the junction contained 4 bases not matched to a gene. The germline gives CDR1 SGHRS, CDR2 YFSETQ. CDR3 length equals 15 residues.

Remarks on this clone: At one boundary the junction diverges from the germline segment, which might be a read error. The CDR3 nucleotides are TGTGCCAGCAGCTCTCCGGGAGCGTTGGTCTTC. Its protein product is CASSSPGALVF. The V and J genes are TRBV3-1 (or the pseudogene TRBV3-2) and TRBJ2-1; the D gene is possibly TRBD2 (6 bases). Per the germline V gene, CDR1 is LGHDT and CDR2 is YNNKEL (reference sequence). The CDR3 contains 11 residues.